This is a list of T cell receptor beta chains from one sample in a study of T cell responses to AZD1222 COVID-19 vaccine. TCRdb keeps only in-frame clones here, not all; method: immunoSEQ multiplex PCR. The table has 120,000 or so clones, approximately 90% seen once; the top ten hold around 7.2%. This material consisted of peripheral blood, taken on day 0 of AZD1222 vaccination. These receptor sequences come from an adult in good health. Both conserved end residues are part of each CDR3. Each record gives: D gene, V gene, clone size, J gene, CDR3 DNA, CDR3 protein. A D gene is named only where the DNA matches it firmly. The size of a clone is reported for some rows only, either as once, few or many, or as a class for expanded clones.

>.|TRBV28|few|TRBJ2-7
TGTGCCTCCCTTACGAGGAGGAGCTCCTACGAGCAGTACTTC
CASLTRRSSYEQYF
>TRBD1|TRBV2|once|TRBJ1-5
TGTGCCAGCGCGGGCAGGGGGGGCACCACTCAGCCCCAGCATTTT
CASAGRGGTTQPQHF
>.|TRBV7-6|.|TRBJ2-7
TGTGCCAGCAGCCCTCTAAGCAGGGGAGTCTACGAGCAGTACTTC
CASSPLSRGVYEQYF
>.|TRBV7-9|few|TRBJ1-1
TGTGCCAGCAGCTTTCTGGGACGGACAAACACTGAAGCTTTCTTT
CASSFLGRTNTEAFF
>TRBD2|TRBV7-9|.|TRBJ2-1
TGTGCCAGCAGCTTAGTATCGGCGGGAGTTGGGTTCGATGAGCAGTTCTTC
CASSLVSAGVGFDEQFF
>TRBD2|TRBV5-1|.|TRBJ2-5
TGCGCCAGCAGCTTGGCCGGGAGACTAGCGGCGCAAGAGACCCAGTACTTC
CASSLAGRLAAQETQYF
>.|TRBV6-5|.|TRBJ1-1
TGTGCCAGCAGTTACGGTCGAAACACTGAAGCTTTCTTT
CASSYGRNTEAFF
>.|TRBV6-1|.|TRBJ2-2
TGTGCCAGCAGTGACAGGGCCACCGGGGAGCTGTTTTTT
CASSDRATGELFF
>.|TRBV28|.|TRBJ1-5
TGTGCCAGCAGTTTCAGGGGAGGGCCCCAGCATTTT
CASSFRGGPQHF
>.|TRBV5-1|.|TRBJ2-1
TGCGCCAGCAGCCCGAGACTAGAGGCTGAGCAGTTCTTC
CASSPRLEAEQFF
>TRBD2|TRBV27|.|TRBJ2-5
TGTGCCAGCAGTTTTTCGGGGGGAGAGACCCAGTACTTC
CASSFSGGETQYF
>.|TRBV19|.|TRBJ1-5
TGTGCCAGTAGTATAGCCGGGAGGGGAGTTCAGCCCCAGCATTTT
CASSIAGRGVQPQHF
>.|TRBV6-5|.|TRBJ1-2
TGTGCCAGCAGCCTTATCCAGGGGTATGGCTACACCTTC
CASSLIQGYGYTF
>.|TRBV3-1/TRBV3-2|.|TRBJ1-2
TGTGCCAGCAGCCAAGGGGGAGGAGTGCTTAACTATGGCTACACCTTC
CASSQGGGVLNYGYTF
>.|TRBV6-5|.|TRBJ2-1
TGTGCCAGCAAGCGCAACCCCTTGAATGAGCAGTTCTTC
CASKRNPLNEQFF
>TRBD2|TRBV7-2|.|TRBJ2-3
TGTGCCAGCAGCTTAAGTGGGTGGTGGGCGGGAGTAGGGTCAGATACGCAGTATTTT
CASSLSGWWAGVGSDTQYF
>.|TRBV4-1|.|TRBJ1-1
TGCGCCAGCAGCCAATCTTTCTCCGGGAGGAGGGACACTGAAGCTTTCTTT
CASSQSFSGRRDTEAFF
>.|TRBV11-2|.|TRBJ2-3
TGTGCCAGCAGCTTAGATCTTAGCACAGATACGCAGTATTTT
CASSLDLSTDTQYF
>.|TRBV5-4|.|TRBJ1-1
TGTGCCAGCAGCTTGGGGGGGGGACACCCTGAAGCTTTCTTT
CASSLGGGHPEAFF
>TRBD2|TRBV27|.|TRBJ2-1
TGTGCCAGCAGTTCGGGACTAGCGGGAGGGGTTGAGCAGTTCTTC
CASSSGLAGGVEQFF
>.|TRBV6-5|few|TRBJ1-1
TGTGCCAGCACGGGGTTTAGGAACACTGAAGCTTTCTTT
CASTGFRNTEAFF
>.|TRBV5-1|.|TRBJ1-3
TGCGCCAGCAGCTCCGTTTCCGGGACATACTCTGGAAACACCATATATTTT
CASSSVSGTYSGNTIYF
>.|TRBV3-1/TRBV3-2|.|TRBJ1-1
TGTGCCAGCAGCCCACAGACGGCTTTGGGAGCTTTCTTT
CASSPQTALGAFF
>.|TRBV7-2|.|TRBJ1-1
TGTGCCAGCAGCTCGGACACTGAAGCTTTCTTT
CASSSDTEAFF
>TRBD2|TRBV9|once|TRBJ2-5
TGTGCCAGCAGCGTAGGAGGGACTAGCCCTCCGGAGACCCAGTACTTC
CASSVGGTSPPETQYF
>TRBD1|TRBV4-3|.|TRBJ1-5
TGCGCCAGCAGCCAAGACTACAGGGGGTATAGCAATCAGCCCCAGCATTTT
CASSQDYRGYSNQPQHF
>.|TRBV6-5|.|TRBJ2-7
TGTGCCAGCAGTTACTCGAAAGGGGCCTACGAGCAGTACTTC
CASSYSKGAYEQYF
>.|TRBV24-1|.|TRBJ2-1
TGTGCCACCAGTGATTTCGGAGGGAGGTCCACCTACAATGAGCAGTTCTTC
CATSDFGGRSTYNEQFF
>.|TRBV28|.|TRBJ1-6
TGTGCCAGCGGCCGTAGTTCACCCCTCCACTTT
CASGRSSPLHF
>TRBD2|TRBV6-6|.|TRBJ2-1
TGTGCCAGCAGTTACTCGACTAGCGGGAGGGTAAATGAGCAGTTCTTC
CASSYSTSGRVNEQFF
>.|TRBV4-3|.|TRBJ1-1
TGCGCCAGCAGCCAAGATCAGGCCTCTGAAGCTTTCTTT
CASSQDQASEAFF
>.|TRBV6-5|.|TRBJ2-7
TGTGCCAGCAGTTCCCTTTTCCCCTCCTACGAGCAGTACTTC
CASSSLFPSYEQYF
>.|TRBV4-1|.|TRBJ2-7
TGCGCCAGCAGCCAAGACCCTAGCGAGAGCACCGAGCAGTACTTC
CASSQDPSESTEQYF
>.|TRBV24-1|.|TRBJ1-5
TGTGCCACCAGTGACTCGGACGGGGTTAGCAATCAGCCCCAGCATTTT
CATSDSDGVSNQPQHF
>.|TRBV28|.|TRBJ1-6
TGTGCCAGCAGTTTCCGGTCTTCACCCCTCCACTTT
CASSFRSSPLHF
>TRBD2|TRBV18|.|TRBJ2-2
TGTGCCAGCTCACCAGGGCTAGCGGGAGTCCAGAACACCGGGGAGCTGTTTTTT
CASSPGLAGVQNTGELFF
>.|TRBV29-1|once|TRBJ1-2
TGCAGCGTTGCCCTGACCCCAGATGGAGGGGATGGCTACACCTTC
CSVALTPDGGDGYTF
>.|TRBV28|.|TRBJ1-2
TGTGCCAGCACCCAGGGTTGGGCGGATGGCTACACCTTC
CASTQGWADGYTF
>.|TRBV7-2|.|TRBJ1-2
TGTGCCAGCAGCTTAGTGCCAGGGAACAACTATGGCTACACCTTC
CASSLVPGNNYGYTF
>.|TRBV24-1|once|TRBJ1-2
TGTGCCACCAGTGACCAGGACCGAAACTATGGCTACACCTTC
CATSDQDRNYGYTF
>.|TRBV7-2|.|TRBJ1-1
TGTGCCAGCAGCCCCGGGGAGAGGAACACTGAAGCTTTCTTT
CASSPGERNTEAFF
>TRBD2|TRBV7-6|.|TRBJ2-3
TGTGCCAGCAGCTTGGGGAGGGTGGCTGGCACAGATACGCAGTATTTT
CASSLGRVAGTDTQYF
>.|TRBV28|.|TRBJ1-3
TGTGCCAGCATTGAAGGCCGGAGCTCTGGAAACACCATATATTTT
CASIEGRSSGNTIYF
>TRBD1|TRBV6-5|few|TRBJ2-2
TGTGCCAGCAGCGACAGGGGGCCGCACGGGGAGCTGTTTTTT
CASSDRGPHGELFF
>.|TRBV5-1|.|TRBJ2-3
TGCGCCAGCAGCCCCGGAGGAACCAACACAGATACGCAGTATTTT
CASSPGGTNTDTQYF
>TRBD1|TRBV19|once|TRBJ1-4
TGTGCCAGTAGTATAACCAGGACAGGGGAGGATGAAAAACTGTTTTTT
CASSITRTGEDEKLFF